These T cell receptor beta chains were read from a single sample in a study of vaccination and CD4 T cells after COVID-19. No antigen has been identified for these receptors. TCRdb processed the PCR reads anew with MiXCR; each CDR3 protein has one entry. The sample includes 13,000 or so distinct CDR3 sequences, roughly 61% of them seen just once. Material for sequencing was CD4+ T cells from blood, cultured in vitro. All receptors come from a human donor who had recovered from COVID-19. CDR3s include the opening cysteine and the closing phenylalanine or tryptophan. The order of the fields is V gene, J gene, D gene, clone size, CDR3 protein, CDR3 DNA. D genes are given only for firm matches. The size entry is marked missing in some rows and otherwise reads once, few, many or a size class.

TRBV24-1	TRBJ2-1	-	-	CATSDPGHDSYNEQFF	TGTGCCACCAGTGACCCAGGACACGACTCCTACAATGAGCAGTTCTTC
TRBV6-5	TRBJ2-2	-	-	CASSYGRVRYPYNTGELFF	TGTGCCAGCAGTTACGGCCGTGTTAGGTACCCTTATAACACCGGGGAGCTGTTTTTT
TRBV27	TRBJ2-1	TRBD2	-	CASSLGSTSGLYNEQFF	TGTGCCAGCAGTTTAGGGTCGACTAGCGGACTATACAATGAGCAGTTCTTC
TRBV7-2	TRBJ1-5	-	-	CASSYAGAHQPQHF	TGTGCCAGCAGCTACGCGGGGGCTCATCAGCCCCAGCATTTT
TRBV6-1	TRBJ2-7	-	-	CASCGLFTYEQYF	TGTGCCAGCTGCGGACTCTTTACCTACGAGCAGTACTTC
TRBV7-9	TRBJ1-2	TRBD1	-	CASSLGGTGGEGYAF	TGTGCCAGCAGCTTAGGAGGGACAGGGGGCGAAGGCTACGCCTTC
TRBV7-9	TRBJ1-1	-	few	CASSFEGRNTEAFF	TGTGCCAGCAGCTTTGAGGGGAGGAACACTGAAGCTTTCTTT
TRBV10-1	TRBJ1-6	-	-	CASQDLASPLHF	TGCGCCAGCCAGGATCTGGCTTCACCCCTCCACTTT
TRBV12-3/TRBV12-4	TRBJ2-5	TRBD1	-	CASSSGGPQETQYF	TGTGCCAGCAGTTCAGGGGGTCCCCAAGAGACCCAGTACTTC
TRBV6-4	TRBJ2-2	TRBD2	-	CASSESGSTGELFF	TGTGCCAGCAGTGAAAGCGGGAGCACCGGGGAGCTGTTTTTT
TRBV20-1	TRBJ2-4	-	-	CSATTSFELDITQYF	TGCAGTGCAACTACTAGCTTTGAGTTAGACATTACTCAGTACTTC
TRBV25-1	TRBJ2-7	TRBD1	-	CASSEVGTGIYEQYF	TGTGCCAGCAGTGAAGTTGGGACAGGGATCTACGAGCAGTACTTC
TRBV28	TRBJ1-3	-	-	CAGRRGGASGNTIYF	TGTGCCGGCAGAAGGGGGGGCGCCTCCGGAAACACCATATATTTT
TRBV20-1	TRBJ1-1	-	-	CSAEATNLGWTEAFF	TGCAGTGCCGAGGCGACAAATCTGGGGTGGACTGAAGCTTTCTTT
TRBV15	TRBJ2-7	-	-	CAASRDSGEQYF	TGTGCCGCCAGCAGAGATAGCGGCGAGCAGTACTTC
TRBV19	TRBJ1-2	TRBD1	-	CASGTGDPGYGYTF	TGTGCCAGTGGTACAGGGGACCCTGGCTATGGCTACACCTTC
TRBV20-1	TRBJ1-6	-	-	CSAVRDQNSPLHF	TGCAGTGCTGTTCGGGATCAAAATTCACCCCTCCACTTT
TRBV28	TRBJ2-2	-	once	CASSLDPSVGELFF	TGTGCCAGCAGTTTAGACCCCTCCGTCGGGGAGCTGTTTTTT
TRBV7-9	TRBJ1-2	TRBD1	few	CASSPRTGGGGYTF	TGTGCCAGCAGCCCACGCACAGGGGGAGGTGGCTACACCTTC
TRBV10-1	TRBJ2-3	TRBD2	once	CASSESGLATDTQYF	TGCGCCAGCAGTGAGTCGGGACTAGCCACAGATACGCAGTATTTT
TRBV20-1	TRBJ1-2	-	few	CSATSYAYGYTF	TGCAGTGCTACTTCTTACGCCTATGGCTACACCTTC
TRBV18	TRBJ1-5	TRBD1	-	CASSPVTGDNQPQHF	TGTGCCAGCTCACCAGTCACAGGGGACAATCAGCCCCAGCATTTT
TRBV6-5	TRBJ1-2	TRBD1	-	CASSYSYRDRRGNGYTF	TGTGCCAGCAGTTACTCCTACCGGGACAGGAGGGGGAATGGCTACACCTTC
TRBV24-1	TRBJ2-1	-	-	CATSDLGLSHANEQFF	TGTGCCACCAGTGATTTGGGGCTCAGCCATGCCAATGAGCAGTTCTTC
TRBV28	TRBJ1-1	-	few	CASRLQEWAEAFF	TGTGCCAGCAGGTTGCAGGAGTGGGCTGAAGCTTTCTTT
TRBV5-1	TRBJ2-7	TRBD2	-	CASSLAGSGSSVVREQYF	TGCGCCAGCAGCTTGGCTGGTAGCGGGAGTTCAGTCGTTCGCGAGCAGTACTTC
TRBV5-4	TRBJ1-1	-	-	CASSSGALDTEAFF	TGTGCCAGCAGTTCGGGGGCGTTAGACACTGAAGCTTTCTTT
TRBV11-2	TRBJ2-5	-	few	CASSLEGKTQYF	TGTGCCAGCAGCTTAGAGGGCAAGACCCAGTACTTC
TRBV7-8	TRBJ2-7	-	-	CASSSNWVEYEQYF	TGTGCCAGCAGCTCCAACTGGGTTGAGTACGAGCAGTACTTC
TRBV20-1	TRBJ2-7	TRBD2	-	CSARDRLAGTSSYEQYF	TGCAGTGCTAGAGATAGACTAGCGGGAACAAGCTCCTACGAGCAGTACTTC
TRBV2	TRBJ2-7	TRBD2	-	CASSTTSAGSYEQYF	TGTGCCAGCAGCACGACTAGCGCGGGGTCCTACGAGCAGTACTTC
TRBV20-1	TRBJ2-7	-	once	CSAPGQRNPYEQYF	TGCAGTGCCCCAGGGCAGCGGAACCCCTACGAGCAGTACTTC
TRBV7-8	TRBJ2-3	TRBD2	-	CASSLRLAGVYTDTQYF	TGTGCCAGCAGCTTAAGACTAGCGGGAGTTTATACAGATACGCAGTATTTT
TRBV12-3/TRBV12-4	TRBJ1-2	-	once	CASSSRITGPLDYGYTF	TGTGCCAGCAGTTCTCGGATTACAGGGCCTCTAGACTATGGCTACACCTTC
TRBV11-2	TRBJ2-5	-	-	CASSLDLFPQTQYF	TGTGCCAGCAGCTTAGATCTATTCCCCCAGACCCAGTACTTC
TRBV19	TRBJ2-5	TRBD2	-	CASSSRGAGGETQYF	TGTGCCAGTAGTTCCCGGGGAGCGGGAGGGGAGACCCAGTACTTC
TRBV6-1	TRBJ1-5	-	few	CASSELGIPGQPQHF	TGTGCCAGCAGTGAATTAGGGATCCCAGGTCAGCCCCAGCATTTT
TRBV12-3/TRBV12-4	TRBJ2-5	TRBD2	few	CASSLVAGVQETQYF	TGTGCCAGCAGTTTAGTAGCGGGAGTTCAAGAGACCCAGTACTTC
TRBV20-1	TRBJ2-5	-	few	CSARDRGYSHGETQYF	TGCAGTGCTAGAGATCGGGGCTACAGCCATGGCGAGACCCAGTACTTC
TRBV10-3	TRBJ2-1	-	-	CAISALGDNEQFF	TGTGCCATCAGTGCGTTAGGAGACAATGAGCAGTTCTTC
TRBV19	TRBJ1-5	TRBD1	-	CASSPDRGDQPQHF	TGTGCCAGTAGCCCGGACAGGGGAGATCAGCCCCAGCATTTT
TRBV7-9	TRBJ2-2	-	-	CAPLWSSSTGELFF	TGTGCCCCTTTATGGAGCTCGAGCACCGGGGAGCTGTTTTTT
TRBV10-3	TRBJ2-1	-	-	CAISKGDYNEQFF	TGTGCCATCAGCAAGGGGGACTACAATGAGCAGTTCTTC
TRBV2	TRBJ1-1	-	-	CASSTPMTGTVNTEAFF	TGTGCCAGCAGCACACCAATGACCGGGACGGTGAACACTGAAGCTTTCTTT
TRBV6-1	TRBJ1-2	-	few	CASSDTRYGYTF	TGTGCCAGCAGTGACACCCGCTATGGCTACACCTTC
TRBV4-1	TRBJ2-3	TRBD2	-	CASSQRTSGTGTDTQYF	TGCGCCAGCAGCCAAAGGACTAGCGGGACGGGGACAGATACGCAGTATTTT
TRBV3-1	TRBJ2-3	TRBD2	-	CASSALAGHTGGTDTQYF	TGTGCCAGCAGCGCACTAGCGGGGCACACTGGGGGCACAGATACGCAGTATTTT
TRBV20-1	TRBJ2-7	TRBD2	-	CSARGAGELPYEQYF	TGCAGTGCTAGGGGAGCGGGAGAGCTTCCCTACGAGCAGTACTTC
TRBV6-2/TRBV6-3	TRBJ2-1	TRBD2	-	CASSPTTPLAGGFNEQFF	TGTGCCAGCAGTCCGACGACCCCACTAGCGGGAGGTTTCAATGAGCAGTTCTTC
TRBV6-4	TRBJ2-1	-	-	CASSEGELTDEQFF	TGTGCCAGCAGTGAGGGGGAGCTAACCGATGAGCAGTTCTTC
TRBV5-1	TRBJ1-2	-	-	CASSTGQGIVYGYTF	TGCGCCAGCAGCACCGGCCAGGGGATTGTCTATGGCTACACCTTC